Detailed here is one T cell receptor (beta chain). The CDR3 has 15 residues. Germline V gene sequence: CDR1 ENHRY, CDR2 SYGVKD. V lost 7 bases and J lost 0; bases outside the gene matches: 7. As processed by the authors: Amplification of reference gene primers provided the estimated nucleated cell counts. Only in-frame clones appear in the TCRdb table, and some are missing; sequencing was by immunoSEQ multiplex PCR. V and J calls and clone size are given by that table; D and trimming were obtained from the DNA. The sample contains 180,000 or so clones, about 88% of which appear only once. The data originate from a study of blood T cell repertoires in COVID-19. Study-level background: Acute and convalescent COVID-19 specimens originated in the United States, Italy and Spain. T cells, B-cell-depleted T cells, or PBMCs supplied cDNA or gDNA.

Specimen: peripheral blood. This TCR derives from an elderly woman in a cohort sampled during active or convalescent COVID-19. V is TRBV10-3 and J is TRBJ1-1, with TRBD1 identical over 8 bases. The CDR3 reads CAIKRQGIMNTEAFF. The CDR3 DNA reads TGTGCCATCAAGAGACAGGGGATTATGAACACTGAAGCTTTCTTT.